A selection of T cell receptor beta chains follows, all from one sample in a study of blood T cell repertoires in COVID-19. This table comes from immunoSEQ multiplex PCR, and its TCRdb copy is limited to in-frame clones, with some not included. The profile covers more than 60,000 clones, with over 75% appearing a single time and around 20% taken by the ten largest. Sequencing input: peripheral blood. These receptors were collected from a human donor in a cohort sampled during active COVID-19. Both conserved end residues are part of each CDR3. The order of the fields is clone size, D gene, CDR3 length, V gene, J gene, CDR3 protein, CDR3 DNA. A D gene is named only where the DNA matches it firmly. Size is stated for part of the rows, as once, few or many counts, or as a class when the clone is expanded.

clone size: .
D gene: .
CDR3 length: 16
V gene: TRBV28
J gene: TRBJ1-1
CDR3 protein: CASSLPGEGGITEAFF
CDR3 DNA: TGTGCCAGCAGTTTACCGGGGGAGGGAGGTATCACTGAAGCTTTCTTT

clone size: few
D gene: TRBD1
CDR3 length: 18
V gene: TRBV3-1/TRBV3-2
J gene: TRBJ2-2
CDR3 protein: CASSRPGFGTGSTGELFF
CDR3 DNA: TGTGCCAGCAGTCGTCCCGGATTTGGGACAGGGTCCACCGGGGAGCTGTTTTTT

clone size: .
D gene: .
CDR3 length: 14
V gene: TRBV7-8
J gene: TRBJ1-6
CDR3 protein: CASSPDRTLSPLHF
CDR3 DNA: TGTGCCAGCAGCCCAGATAGGACTCTGTCACCCCTCCACTTT

clone size: .
D gene: TRBD2
CDR3 length: 15
V gene: TRBV9
J gene: TRBJ2-1
CDR3 protein: CASSVSGGSYNEQFF
CDR3 DNA: TGTGCCAGCAGCGTTAGCGGGGGCTCCTACAATGAGCAGTTCTTC

clone size: once
D gene: .
CDR3 length: 14
V gene: TRBV10-1
J gene: TRBJ1-3
CDR3 protein: CASSESRVGNTIYF
CDR3 DNA: TGCGCCAGCAGTGAATCGAGGGTTGGAAACACCATATATTTT

clone size: .
D gene: TRBD1
CDR3 length: 17
V gene: TRBV3-1/TRBV3-2
J gene: TRBJ2-6
CDR3 protein: CASSPGTGGTGANVLTF
CDR3 DNA: TGTGCCAGCAGCCCCGGGACAGGGGGCACTGGGGCCAACGTCCTGACTTTC

clone size: few
D gene: .
CDR3 length: 14
V gene: TRBV7-9
J gene: TRBJ2-7
CDR3 protein: CASSLGRTSYEQYF
CDR3 DNA: TGTGCCAGCAGCTTAGGCAGAACCTCCTACGAGCAGTACTTC

clone size: .
D gene: .
CDR3 length: 12
V gene: TRBV5-1
J gene: TRBJ2-3
CDR3 protein: CASSGRADTQYF
CDR3 DNA: TGCGCCAGCAGCGGCAGGGCAGATACGCAGTATTTT

clone size: .
D gene: TRBD2
CDR3 length: 16
V gene: TRBV9
J gene: TRBJ2-1
CDR3 protein: CASTSSASGGEREQFF
CDR3 DNA: TGTGCCAGCACCTCATCGGCTAGCGGGGGGGAGAGGGAGCAGTTCTTC

clone size: .
D gene: TRBD2
CDR3 length: 14
V gene: TRBV5-1
J gene: TRBJ2-3
CDR3 protein: CASSLERGTDTQYF
CDR3 DNA: TGCGCCAGCAGCTTGGAGCGGGGTACAGATACGCAGTATTTT

clone size: .
D gene: .
CDR3 length: 13
V gene: TRBV18
J gene: TRBJ2-7
CDR3 protein: CASSPPAGFEQYF
CDR3 DNA: TGTGCCAGCTCACCCCCGGCAGGGTTCGAGCAGTACTTC

clone size: few
D gene: .
CDR3 length: 13
V gene: TRBV9
J gene: TRBJ2-1
CDR3 protein: CASSPRGGNEQFF
CDR3 DNA: TGTGCCAGCAGCCCAAGGGGTGGGAATGAGCAGTTCTTC

clone size: .
D gene: .
CDR3 length: 16
V gene: TRBV3-1/TRBV3-2
J gene: TRBJ2-4
CDR3 protein: CASSRETINTQNIQYF
CDR3 DNA: TGTGCCAGCAGCCGGGAGACTATTAATACCCAAAACATTCAGTACTTC

clone size: once
D gene: TRBD2
CDR3 length: 14
V gene: TRBV7-2
J gene: TRBJ2-7
CDR3 protein: CASSSGGVSYEQYF
CDR3 DNA: TGTGCCAGCAGCAGCGGGGGGGTATCCTACGAGCAGTACTTC

clone size: .
D gene: TRBD1
CDR3 length: 15
V gene: TRBV24-1
J gene: TRBJ2-2
CDR3 protein: CATSDPTGSGGELFF
CDR3 DNA: TGTGCCACCAGTGACCCGACAGGGTCGGGCGGGGAGCTGTTTTTT

clone size: .
D gene: .
CDR3 length: 14
V gene: TRBV4-3
J gene: TRBJ1-4
CDR3 protein: CASSPGQRNEKLFF
CDR3 DNA: TGCGCCAGCAGCCCTGGACAGCGAAATGAAAAACTGTTTTTT

clone size: .
D gene: TRBD1
CDR3 length: 16
V gene: TRBV9
J gene: TRBJ2-3
CDR3 protein: CASSVRGQGWRDTQYF
CDR3 DNA: TGTGCCAGCAGCGTACGTGGACAGGGGTGGCGGGATACGCAGTATTTT

clone size: .
D gene: .
CDR3 length: 13
V gene: TRBV12-3/TRBV12-4
J gene: TRBJ2-2
CDR3 protein: CASRRGRPGELFF
CDR3 DNA: TGTGCCAGCAGGAGAGGCCGGCCCGGGGAGCTGTTTTTT

clone size: .
D gene: .
CDR3 length: 14
V gene: TRBV19
J gene: TRBJ1-2
CDR3 protein: CASSIERGAYGYTF
CDR3 DNA: TGTGCCAGTAGTATTGAAAGGGGCGCCTATGGCTACACCTTC

clone size: .
D gene: TRBD1
CDR3 length: 15
V gene: TRBV11-2
J gene: TRBJ2-1
CDR3 protein: CASSLGGTGYNEQFF
CDR3 DNA: TGTGCCAGCAGCTTAGGCGGGACAGGGTACAATGAGCAGTTCTTC

clone size: few
D gene: .
CDR3 length: 13
V gene: TRBV28
J gene: TRBJ2-5
CDR3 protein: CASRHDRRETQYF
CDR3 DNA: TGTGCCAGCAGGCACGACCGGAGGGAGACCCAGTACTTC

clone size: .
D gene: .
CDR3 length: 15
V gene: TRBV9
J gene: TRBJ2-1
CDR3 protein: CASSVYGSSYNEQFF
CDR3 DNA: TGTGCCAGCAGCGTATACGGTAGCTCCTACAATGAGCAGTTCTTC

clone size: .
D gene: TRBD1
CDR3 length: 13
V gene: TRBV10-3
J gene: TRBJ1-2
CDR3 protein: CAIRKETGDGYTF
CDR3 DNA: TGTGCCATCAGAAAGGAGACAGGGGATGGCTACACCTTC

clone size: once
D gene: .
CDR3 length: 16
V gene: TRBV7-9
J gene: TRBJ2-1
CDR3 protein: CASSLVGARRVDEQFF
CDR3 DNA: TGTGCCAGCAGCTTAGTAGGGGCTAGAAGGGTCGATGAGCAGTTCTTC

clone size: .
D gene: .
CDR3 length: 15
V gene: TRBV27
J gene: TRBJ2-7
CDR3 protein: CATKGYHGVSYEQYF
CDR3 DNA: TGTGCCACCAAGGGATACCACGGGGTATCCTACGAGCAGTACTTC